Listed below are T cell receptor beta chains from one sample, sequenced in a study of vaccination effects on CD4 cells after COVID-19. Some clones are missing from TCRdb's copy, which holds only in-frame ones; the method was immunoSEQ multiplex PCR. This repertoire shows about 55,000 clones, about two thirds found once; its top ten account for 15% to 20%. These receptors lack a known antigen. Here the sequenced sample was CD4+ T cells from PBMCs cultured with SARS-CoV-2 spike peptides, taken before COVID-19 vaccination. Receptors originate from a human donor who received a COVID-19 vaccine. Each CDR3 is given with its conserved first and last residue. The D gene is left open where the match is weak. The size field is filled for only some rows; it gives once, few, many or a size class.

>TRBJ2-1|-|TRBV9|TRBD1
CASSVGTGGNNEQFF
TGTGCCAGCAGCGTAGGGACAGGGGGAAACAATGAGCAGTTCTTC
>TRBJ1-6|few|TRBV15|-
CATSNYNSPLHF
TGTGCCACCAGCAATTATAATTCACCCCTCCACTTT
>TRBJ2-1|-|TRBV5-1|-
CASSLSERQFF
TGCGCCAGCAGCTTGTCGGAACGTCAGTTCTTC
>TRBJ1-3|-|TRBV6-5|TRBD1
CASSIQGVGNTIYF
TGTGCCAGCAGTATACAGGGGGTTGGAAACACCATATATTTT
>TRBJ1-1|-|TRBV6-1|-
CASSEGSGNTEAFF
TGTGCCAGCAGTGAAGGATCAGGGAACACTGAAGCTTTCTTT
>TRBJ1-1|once|TRBV5-4|-
CASSHQVMNTEAFF
TGTGCCAGCAGCCATCAGGTCATGAACACTGAAGCTTTCTTT
>TRBJ2-3|-|TRBV6-6|TRBD2
CASSYELARTDTQYF
TGTGCCAGCAGTTACGAACTAGCGCGCACAGATACGCAGTATTTT
>TRBJ1-1|-|TRBV11-3|-
CASSLAVNTEAFF
TGTGCCAGCAGCTTAGCCGTGAACACTGAAGCTTTCTTT
>TRBJ1-1|-|TRBV28|-
CASRWTVNTEAFF
TGTGCCAGCAGGTGGACAGTTAACACTGAAGCTTTCTTT
>TRBJ1-6|once|TRBV6-1|-
CASSESRGRSPLHF
TGTGCCAGCAGTGAAAGTCGGGGGCGGTCACCCCTCCACTTT
>TRBJ2-7|-|TRBV6-6|TRBD1
CASSYQQGSEQYF
TGTGCCAGCAGTTACCAACAGGGGAGCGAGCAGTACTTC
>TRBJ1-2|-|TRBV4-1|TRBD1
CASSQVYRGGYTF
TGCGCCAGCAGCCAAGTCTACAGGGGAGGCTACACCTTC
>TRBJ1-2|-|TRBV11-2|TRBD1
CASSPPGGGYGYTF
TGTGCCAGCAGCCCCCCAGGGGGGGGCTATGGCTACACCTTC
>TRBJ2-6|-|TRBV10-3|-
CAISESSGSGANVLTF
TGTGCCATCAGTGAGTCGTCGGGTTCTGGGGCCAACGTCCTGACTTTC
>TRBJ1-2|-|TRBV5-4|TRBD1
CASSFYRGDGYTF
TGTGCCAGCAGCTTTTACAGGGGCGATGGCTACACCTTC
>TRBJ2-1|few|TRBV28|TRBD2
CASSSSTSFEQFF
TGTGCCAGCAGTTCCTCGACTAGCTTTGAGCAGTTCTTC
>TRBJ1-6|-|TRBV10-3|-
CAIRQGISGHLHF
TGTGCCATCAGACAGGGAATCTCAGGGCACCTCCACTTT
>TRBJ2-7|-|TRBV19|TRBD1
CASSPGGRQGGYEQYF
TGTGCCAGTAGCCCAGGTGGTAGACAGGGGGGCTACGAGCAGTACTTC
>TRBJ1-3|-|TRBV3-1/TRBV3-2|-
CASRGGTSGNTIYF
TGTGCCAGTCGGGGGGGGACCTCTGGAAACACCATATATTTT
>TRBJ2-3|-|TRBV7-9|-
CASSQPDTQYF
TGTGCCAGCAGCCAACCAGATACGCAGTATTTT
>TRBJ1-5|-|TRBV28|TRBD1
CASRTGGGSNQPQHF
TGTGCCAGCAGAACAGGGGGAGGAAGCAATCAGCCCCAGCATTTT
>TRBJ2-1|-|TRBV19|TRBD1
CASSTGGPRGEQFF
TGTGCCAGTAGTACAGGGGGCCCCCGGGGTGAGCAGTTCTTC
>TRBJ1-1|-|TRBV19|-
CASSRDSEAFF
TGTGCCAGTAGCAGGGATTCTGAAGCTTTCTTT
>TRBJ2-2|few|TRBV7-9|TRBD1
CASSYRGRVTGELFF
TGTGCCAGCAGCTACAGGGGGCGTGTGACCGGGGAGCTGTTTTTT
>TRBJ1-2|-|TRBV28|-
CASSLPRPYGYTF
TGTGCCAGCAGTCTGCCTCGTCCCTATGGCTACACCTTC
>TRBJ2-7|-|TRBV4-2|-
CASSSRQGAGASYEQYF
TGTGCCAGCAGCTCCCGACAGGGAGCGGGAGCCTCCTACGAGCAGTACTTC
>TRBJ1-3|-|TRBV11-2|-
CASSLETGNTIYF
TGTGCCAGCAGCTTAGAAACTGGAAACACCATATATTTT
>TRBJ2-5|-|TRBV11-2|-
CASSFSLSGPQETQYF
TGTGCCAGCAGCTTTAGTCTTAGCGGACCACAAGAGACCCAGTACTTC
>TRBJ2-7|-|TRBV9|-
CASSVSGVSSYEQYF
TGTGCCAGCAGCGTATCTGGGGTAAGCTCCTACGAGCAGTACTTC
>TRBJ1-1|-|TRBV5-4|-
CASSPGGWVGTEAFF
TGTGCCAGCAGCCCCGGAGGGTGGGTGGGCACTGAAGCTTTCTTT
>TRBJ1-5|once|TRBV30|-
CAWNRHSNQPQHF
TGTGCCTGGAACAGACATAGCAATCAGCCCCAGCATTTT
>TRBJ1-3|once|TRBV2|-
CASTERRNPLTIYF
TGTGCCAGCACAGAGCGCCGGAACCCCCTCACCATATATTTT
>TRBJ2-7|-|TRBV11-2|TRBD1
CASGTGGLLLSYEQYF
TGTGCCAGCGGGACAGGGGGGCTTCTACTCTCCTACGAGCAGTACTTC
>TRBJ2-5|few|TRBV12-3/TRBV12-4|TRBD2
CASTLGAGAQYF
TGTGCCAGCACCTTGGGCGCGGGGGCCCAGTACTTC
>TRBJ1-1|-|TRBV7-8|TRBD1
CASSLGDRQGLNTEAFF
TGTGCCAGCAGCTTAGGAGATCGACAGGGCTTGAACACTGAAGCTTTCTTT
>TRBJ1-4|-|TRBV6-5|-
CGGGAHATNEKLFF
TGTGGGGGGGGCGCCCATGCAACTAATGAAAAACTGTTTTTT